The clone carrying this T cell receptor (beta chain) showed up just a few times. This sample was included in a study of OX40 agonist ivuxolimab in advanced cancers. Turning to the study itself: A partial response was reached by three patients: one with hepatocellular carcinoma and two with cutaneous melanoma.

CDR3 length equals 14 residues. V was clipped by 7 bases and J by 0 bases, with 7 bases between them. Looked up from germline, CDR1 is LNHDA and CDR2 is SQIVND (reference sequence). The protocol was immunoSEQ multiplex PCR, while the TCRdb copy is restricted to in-frame clones and leaves out a portion. The table records fewer than 65,000 clones, roughly 86% of them present only once. The source material was CD4+ or CD8+ T cells sorted from blood, sampled in a trial of the OX40 agonist ivuxolimab. The receptor comes from an adult with an advanced solid tumor such as melanoma, head and neck, liver or kidney cancer. This chain connects TRBV19 to TRBJ1-6; D not certain. This CDR3 is CASKEGSYNSPLHF. CDR3 bases: TGTGCCAGTAAAGAGGGCTCCTATAATTCACCCCTCCACTTT.